These 9 T cell receptor beta chains share one sample of origin, sequenced in a study of response to subunit inactivated influenza vaccine. TCRdb re-derived calls from the RT-PCR reads in MiXCR, one entry per CDR3 protein. The sample consists of hundreds of thousands of distinct CDR3 sequences, about 10% of them appearing once. The starting material was PBMCs from blood, obtained roughly 45 days after vaccination. These receptors came from a man aged 50 to 60 who received an inactivated influenza vaccine.

The rearrangement links TRBV9 to TRBJ2-6; D gene ambiguous. The CDR3 loop spans 15 amino acids. V lost 0 bases to trimming and J lost 2 bases, with 6 bases between them. Germline V gives CDR1 SGDLS, CDR2 YYNGEE. The CDR3 loop reads CASSVGGTGANVLTF. The CDR3 nucleotides read TGTGCCAGCAGCGTAGGGGGAACTGGGGCCAACGTCCTGACTTTC.

V and J are TRBV13 and TRBJ2-1; D is unclear. The germline CDR1 and CDR2 sequences are PRHDT and FYEKMQ (reference sequence). This CDR3 has 14 amino acids. V was shortened by 10 bases and J by 9 bases, with 22 bases between the two germline ends. CDR3 region: CAMGPRLLCCEQFF. The CDR3 DNA reads as TGTGCCATGGGCCCCCGGCTCCTCTGCTGTGAGCAGTTCTTC.

V gene TRBV20-1 combines with J gene TRBJ2-1, with 10 positions matching TRBD1. CDR1 is DFQATT and CDR2 is SNEGSKA in the germline V gene (reference sequence). V lost 0 bases, J lost 8 bases, and 7 bases stayed unmatched. The CDR3 has 15 residues. CDR3 DNA sequence: TGCAGTGCTAGAGATCCAGTGACAGGGGGCGATGAGCAGTTCTTC. It specifies CSARDPVTGGDEQFF.

CDR3 in DNA: TGTGCCAGCAGCCCGGGGTCGGAGACCCAGTACTTC. It specifies CASSPGSETQYF. The J gene is TRBJ2-5, the V gene TRBV7-9; possible D gene TRBD2, 5 bases. The CDR3 sequence is 12 residues long. Trimming took off 5 bases at V and 5 bases at J, with 9 bases between the two ends. Germline V gene data show CDR1 as SEHNR and CDR2 as FQNEAQ (reference sequence).

The rearrangement links TRBV20-1 to TRBJ1-4; no firm D call. The V gene lost 3 bases and the J gene lost 8 bases, with 16 bases spanning the gap. The CDR3 is 14 amino acids. Germline CDR1 reads DFQATT; CDR2 reads SNEGSKA (reference sequence). CDR3 nucleotides: TGCAGTGCTAGGTATGGGTCCGGAGGAGAAAAACTGTTTTTT. Translation: CSARYGSGGEKLFF.

This clonotype was seen at least ten times. This chain joins TRBV20-1 and TRBJ2-3; D gene unclear. Deletions cut 4 bases from V and 2 bases from J, with 10 bases between. The CDR3 has 13 amino acids. Germline values: CDR1 DFQATT, CDR2 SNEGSKA (reference sequence). In DNA, the CDR3 is TGCAGTGCTATAAGGCCTGACACAGATACGCAGTATTTT. Protein product: CSAIRPDTDTQYF.

V is TRBV5-5 and J is TRBJ2-7, with 8 bases identical to TRBD1. After removal of 4 bases from V and 2 bases from J, the junction contained 5 bases not matched to a gene. This CDR3 contains 14 residues. Germline V gene lookup returns CDR1 SGHKS and CDR2 YYEKEE (reference sequence). The CDR3 DNA sequence: TGTGCCAGCAGCCCAGGGGGCGCAACCTACGAGCAGTACTTC. Encoded protein: CASSPGGATYEQYF.

V gene TRBV5-6 combines with J gene TRBJ2-5, with 9 bases that match TRBD2. Germline values: CDR1 SGHDT, CDR2 YYEEEE. The CDR3 contains 13 residues. V lost 6 bases, J lost 5 bases, and 5 bases stayed unmatched. CDR3 amino acids: CASTTGLAETQYF. The CDR3 bases are TGTGCCAGCACCACGGGACTAGCCGAGACCCAGTACTTC.

This clonotype was picked up many times. This CDR3 reads CASSLAPGSGYTF. CDR3 in DNA: TGCGCCAGCAGCTTGGCTCCAGGATCTGGCTACACCTTC. J is TRBJ1-2 and V is TRBV5-1; no definite D call. Germline V gene lookup returns CDR1 SGHRS and CDR2 YFSETQ. The germline V and J ends were trimmed by 0 bases and 7 bases, with 10 bases remaining between them. CDR3 length: 13 residues.